This T cell receptor (beta chain) was identified during a study of blood T cell repertoires in COVID-19 (dated by TCRdb to 2020 to 2022). Regarding the study in general: Samples covering the acute and convalescent phases of COVID-19 were provided by collaborators in the United States, Italy and Spain. The samples were drawn from the first 160 participants of the ongoing ImmuneRACE study and from under 1,500 subjects provided by 6 global collaborators. The material from the prospective study consisted of cDNA or gDNA derived from T cells, B-cell-depleted T cells, or PBMCs. The dataset comprised deeply sampled blood TCRbeta repertoires from subjects exposed to, actively infected with, or recovered from COVID-19. Where available, HLA class I and class II types were obtained from metadata supplied by the sample provider rather than from assay-based typing. The repertoires were released in a freely available public database intended as a resource for research on the immune response to SARS-CoV-2. A de-identified subject ID, COVID-19 status, age in years and sex were almost always included in the sample metadata. Broad study findings and their caveats: The quantity of clinical and demographic metadata differed by source and by participant and was supplied without curation.

V ends up 3 bases short and J 0 bases short, with an unmatched junction base count of 14. The germline V gene sets CDR1 to LGHNT and CDR2 to FRNRAP. The CDR3 covers 19 residues, taking in both the cysteine and the phenylalanine. Just CDR3 DNA is preserved here, 57 bases in frame from base 1. Each collaborating institution followed its own protocols to collect whole blood in K2EDTA tubes. For TCRbeta analysis, collaborators shipped samples in one of three forms: frozen whole blood, isolated PBMCs, or DNA extracted from either of those sample types. TCRbeta CDR3 regions were amplified from genomic DNA using the immunoSEQ Assay, a bias-controlled multiplex PCR. Per the authors' processing: The number of nucleated cells in each sample was estimated from the amplification of reference gene primers within the assay. To quantify the absolute abundance of each unique TCRbeta CDR3 rearrangement, sequence reads were collapsed and filtered. For each sample, productive Simpson clonality was calculated as the square root of Simpson's diversity index across productive rearrangements. The source is immuneACCESS, and TCRdb retained only in-frame sequences with V and J called. Part of the clones is not carried over; for the studies checked, unresolved V genes explain less than half of this, and the remainder is unexplained. The DNA was the basis for D and trimming; V, J and clone size are from that table. The sample data list under 30,000 clones, and 75% to 85% of these were observed just once. The ten largest clones capture over 20% of the sample.

As regards this clone: The specificity of this receptor is unknown. The sample holds no much larger clone one base away, and base qualities are not on file.

The origin of this receptor is a human donor in a cohort sampled during active COVID-19. The chain was built from TRBV12-5 and TRBJ1-5, with 7 central nucleotides matching TRBD1. The sequenced material came from peripheral blood. The DNA sequence is TGTGCTAGTGGTTTCGTACCCTCCCCGGGACAGTATAGCAATCAGCCCCAGCATTTT. Its product reads: CASGFVPSPGQYSNQPQHF.